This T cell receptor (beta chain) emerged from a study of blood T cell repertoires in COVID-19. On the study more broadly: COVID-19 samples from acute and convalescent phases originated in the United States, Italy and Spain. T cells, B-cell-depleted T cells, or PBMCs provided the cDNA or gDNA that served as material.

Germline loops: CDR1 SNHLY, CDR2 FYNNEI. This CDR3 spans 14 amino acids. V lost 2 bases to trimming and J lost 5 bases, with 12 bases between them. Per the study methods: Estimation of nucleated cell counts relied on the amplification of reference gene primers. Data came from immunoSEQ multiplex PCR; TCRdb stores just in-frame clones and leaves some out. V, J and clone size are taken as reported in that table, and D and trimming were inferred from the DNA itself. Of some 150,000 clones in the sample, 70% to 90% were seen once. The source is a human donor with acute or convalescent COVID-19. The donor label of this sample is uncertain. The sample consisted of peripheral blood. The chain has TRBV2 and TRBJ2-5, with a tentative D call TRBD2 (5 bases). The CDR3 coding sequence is TGTGCCAGCAGTGAATGGCGGGCCGCGGAGACCCAGTACTTC. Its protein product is CASSEWRAAETQYF.